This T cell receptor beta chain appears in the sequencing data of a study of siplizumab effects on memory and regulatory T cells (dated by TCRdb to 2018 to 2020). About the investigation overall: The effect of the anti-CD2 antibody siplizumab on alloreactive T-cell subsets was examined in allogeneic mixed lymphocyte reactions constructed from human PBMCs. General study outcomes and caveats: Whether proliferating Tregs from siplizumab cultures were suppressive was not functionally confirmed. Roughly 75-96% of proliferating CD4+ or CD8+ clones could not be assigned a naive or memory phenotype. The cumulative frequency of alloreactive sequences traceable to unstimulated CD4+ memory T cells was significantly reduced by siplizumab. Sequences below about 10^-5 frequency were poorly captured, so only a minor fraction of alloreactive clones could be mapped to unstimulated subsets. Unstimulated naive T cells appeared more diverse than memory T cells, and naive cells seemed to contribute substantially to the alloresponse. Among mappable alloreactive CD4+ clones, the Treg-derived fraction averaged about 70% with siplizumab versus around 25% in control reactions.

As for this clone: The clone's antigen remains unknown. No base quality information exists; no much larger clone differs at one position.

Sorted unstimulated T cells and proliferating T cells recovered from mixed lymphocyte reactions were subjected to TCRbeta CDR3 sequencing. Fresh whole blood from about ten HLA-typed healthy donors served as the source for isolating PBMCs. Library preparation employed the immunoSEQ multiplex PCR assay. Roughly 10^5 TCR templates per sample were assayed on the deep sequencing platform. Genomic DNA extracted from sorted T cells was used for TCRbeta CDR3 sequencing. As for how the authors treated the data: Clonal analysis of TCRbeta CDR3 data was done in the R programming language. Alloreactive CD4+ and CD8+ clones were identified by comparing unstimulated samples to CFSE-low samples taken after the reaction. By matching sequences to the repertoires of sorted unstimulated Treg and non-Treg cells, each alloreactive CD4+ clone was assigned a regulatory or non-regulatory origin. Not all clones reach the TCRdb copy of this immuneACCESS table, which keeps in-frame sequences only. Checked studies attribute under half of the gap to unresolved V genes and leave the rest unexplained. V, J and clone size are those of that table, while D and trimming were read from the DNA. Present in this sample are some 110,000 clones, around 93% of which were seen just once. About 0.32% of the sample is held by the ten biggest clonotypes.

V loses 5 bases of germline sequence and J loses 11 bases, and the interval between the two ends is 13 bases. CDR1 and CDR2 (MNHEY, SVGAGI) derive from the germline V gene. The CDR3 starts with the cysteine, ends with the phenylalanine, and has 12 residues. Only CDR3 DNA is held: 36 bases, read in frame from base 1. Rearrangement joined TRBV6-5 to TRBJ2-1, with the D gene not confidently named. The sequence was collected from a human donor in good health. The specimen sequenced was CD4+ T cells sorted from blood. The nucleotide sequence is TGTGCCAGCAGTACCCCACCTGACAAGCAGTTCTTC. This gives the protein CASSTPPDKQFF.